The 9 T cell receptor beta chains given below trace back to one sample, sequenced in a study of blood T cell repertoires in COVID-19. This table comes from immunoSEQ multiplex PCR, and its TCRdb copy is limited to in-frame clones, with some not included. Here the sample spans around 75,000 clones, roughly nine tenths being singletons. Material: peripheral blood. All receptors come from an older man with active COVID-19.

This chain links TRBV11-3 with TRBJ1-3; 8 positions match TRBD1. V shed 10 bases, J shed 4 bases, and the junction held 9 bases outside the gene matches. Germline lookup yields CDR1 SGHNT and CDR2 YENEEA. The CDR3 spans 14 residues. CDR3 in amino acids: CATALRGPGNTIYF. CDR3 DNA sequence: TGTGCCACCGCACTCAGGGGGCCCGGAAACACCATATATTTT.

Points on this clone: One junction end disagrees with the germline gene, perhaps due to a read error. The chain employs TRBV6-5 and TRBJ1-2, with TRBD1 identical over 9 bases. Germline assignment: CDR1 MNHEY and CDR2 SVGAGI. The CDR3 totals 12 residues. Written as DNA, the CDR3 is TGTGCCACCACAACAGGGGGCGGGGGCCTTTACTTC. It codes for CATTTGGGGLYF.

This chain's CDR3 is CAWSVSLPGANVLTF. CDR3 DNA: TGTGCCTGGAGTGTATCCCTACCTGGGGCCAACGTCCTGACTTTC. This chain uses TRBV30 with TRBJ2-6; D gene uncertain. Looked up from germline, CDR1 is GTSNPN and CDR2 is SVGIG (reference sequence). The CDR3 consists of 15 residues. V was cut by 0 bases and J by 2 bases, with 8 bases left in between.

This chain uses TRBV5-4 with TRBJ1-2, with D possibly matching TRBD1 (6 bases). Germline loops: CDR1 SGHNT, CDR2 YYREEE (reference sequence). V was clipped by 0 bases and J by 2 bases, with 8 bases between them. The CDR3 extends over 14 amino acids. CDR3 amino acids: CASSLVGQNYGYTF. CDR3 DNA: TGTGCCAGCAGCTTGGTCGGACAGAACTATGGCTACACCTTC.

This clone was observed a single time. The chain carries TRBV21-1 and TRBJ2-5; TRBD1 was called by the table and not checked on the DNA. TRBV21-1 is noted as a pseudogene. The CDR3 covers 11 residues. The DNA for the CDR3 is TGTGCCAGCAGCAGGCCAGAGACCCAGTACTTC. Amino acid sequence: CASSRPETQYF.

The rearrangement joins TRBV27 to TRBJ1-1, with D tentatively TRBD1 (6 bases). CDR1 MNHEY and CDR2 SMNVEV come from the germline V gene (reference sequence). The CDR3 sequence is 19 residues long. The V and J ends lost 1 base and 1 base respectively, with 22 bases between them. The CDR3 coding sequence is TGTGCCAGCAGTTTATTGGGGGGGCCACGGGAACCACGGAACACTGAAGCTTTCTTT. Encoded protein: CASSLLGGPREPRNTEAFF.

The V call is TRBV5-4, the J call TRBJ2-2; no definite D call. CDR1 is SGHNT and CDR2 is YYREEE in the germline V gene (reference sequence). Trimming took 4 bases from V and 3 from J, leaving 13 bases between them. This CDR3 comprises 15 residues. The CDR3 bases are TGTGCCAGCAGCAGCAAAGCGTCGCACACCGGGGAGCTGTTTTTT. As protein: CASSSKASHTGELFF. The full variable domain, completed using reference TRBV5-4 and TRBJ2-2, is ETGVTQSPTHLIKTRGQQVTLRCSSQSGHNTVSWYQQALGQGPQFIFQYYREEENGRGNFPPRFSGLQFPNYSSELNVNALELDDSALYLCASSSKASHTGELFFGEGSRLTVL.

The chain carries TRBV11-3 and TRBJ2-2; D gene uncertain. The CDR3 spans 15 residues. CDR1 is SGHNT, CDR2 YENEEA, per germline. V shed 5 bases and J shed 1 base, with 11 bases lying between them. The CDR3 region has the DNA TGTGCCAGCAGCCCGCACACGGGGAACACCGGGGAGCTGTTTTTT. As protein: CASSPHTGNTGELFF. Full variable domain (remainder filled in from reference TRBV11-3 and TRBJ2-2): EAGVVQSPRYKIIEKKQPVAFWCNPISGHNTLYWYLQNLGQGPELLIRYENEEAVDDSQLPKDRFSAERLKGVDSTLKIQPAELGDSAVYLCASSPHTGNTGELFFGEGSRLTVL.

The chain combines TRBV2 with TRBJ2-4; tentative D call: TRBD2 (6 bases). CDR3 length: 16 amino acids. V lost 6 bases and J 4 bases, leaving 19 bases between the germline ends. The germline V gene has CDR1 SNHLY and CDR2 FYNNEI. CDR3: CASRDSGVTRKNIQYF. The CDR3 DNA follows: TGTGCCAGCAGAGATAGCGGAGTCACCCGAAAAAACATTCAGTACTTC.